This TCR beta chain appears in the sequencing data of a study of shared clonotypes between healthy human individuals. This clone was seen a single time. Its specificity is unknown. Other DNA sequences of this sample code for an identical CDR3. Splitting of each subset's genomic DNA was done evenly across several immunoSEQ plates. The quantity of DNA used in unsorted PBMC replicate PCRs was roughly 320 ng, corresponding to about 30,000 T cell genomes. TCRdb keeps only in-frame clones here, not all; method: immunoSEQ multiplex PCR. The table lists fewer than 600,000 clones, roughly 79% of them singletons. The CDR3 is made up of 15 amino acids. CDR1 and CDR2 (germline): SGHRS, YFSETQ. Trimming removed 0 bases at V and 0 bases at J, with 7 bases between. General study points: Tissues were not sampled, only blood, and their repertoires likely differ.

Sample: PBMCs. The TCR sequence derives from a woman aged 40 to 50 in good health. Some clones in this sample may be carry-over from other donors' samples. The chain couples TRBV5-1 to TRBJ2-1, with D unclear. For the CDR3, the DNA is TGCGCCAGCAGCTTGGACGGCCGCTCCTACAATGAGCAGTTCTTC. It yields the protein CASSLDGRSYNEQFF.